This T cell receptor beta chain was documented in a study of tumor-infiltrating lymphocytes in localized non-small cell lung cancer. Across the study: The cohort mixed smokers and never-smokers, several histologies, and some post-neoadjuvant-chemotherapy samples.

Produced via immunoSEQ multiplex PCR; TCRdb's table is partial and in-frame only. The sample gives about 13,000 clones, around four fifths of which show up once; around an eighth is in the top ten. The V gene's germline CDR1 is WNHNN and CDR2 SYGVQD (reference sequence). The CDR3 spans 14 residues. Trimming shortened V by 2 bases and J by 4 bases, and 8 bases separated the two germline ends. This clonotype was sampled from a human donor with non-small cell lung cancer. The chain carries TRBV10-1 and TRBJ1-4; D might be TRBD1 (5 bases). Specimen: uninvolved lung tissue not adjacent to the tumor. CDR3 amino acids: CASSETGGNEKLFF. The CDR3 DNA sequence: TGCGCCAGCAGTGAGACAGGTGGTAATGAAAAACTGTTTTTT.